This T cell receptor (beta chain) stems from a study of blood T cells in healthy people across ages. Overall study results and limits: Older individuals had lower TCR beta diversity per million T cells (the decline was roughly linear). With naive T cell percentage, TCR beta diversity showed a strong correlation.

Remarks on this clonotype: The antigen remains unidentified.

CDR3 size: 15 residues. Trimming cost V 5 bases and J 0 bases, with 11 bases left between them. The germline V gene has CDR1 SGHTA and CDR2 FQGNSA. The authors ran a second PCR of roughly 6 to 12 cycles using a sample-barcoded 5' primer and a J-beta primer mix. MiXCR, applied by TCRdb to the 5' RACE reads, yields one record per CDR3 protein. The table has 750,000 to 950,000 distinct CDR3 sequences, 50% to 65% seen once. Approximately 9.7 milliliters was the volume of peripheral blood drawn from each donor. The sequenced sample was blood. The chain uses TRBV7-2 and TRBJ1-3; possibly TRBD1 for D (6 bases). This sequence was found in a man older than 75 in good health. CDR3 nucleotide sequence: TGTGCCAGCAGCCGACAGGAGTACTCTGGAAACACCATATATTTT. It is translated as CASSRQEYSGNTIYF.